The next 26 T cell receptor beta chains were all read from a single sample in a study of blood T cell repertoires in COVID-19. Sequencing was performed with immunoSEQ multiplex PCR; in TCRdb, only in-frame clones are kept and a portion is missing. The sample has approximately 360,000 clones, 70% to 90% seen once. The specimen was peripheral blood. The receptors here all came from a man aged 35 to 55 with acute or convalescent COVID-19.

This rearrangement joins TRBV28 to TRBJ2-6, with D unresolved. V shed 7 bases and J shed 0 bases, with 7 bases lying between them. This CDR3 region has 14 residues. Germline V gives CDR1 MDHEN, CDR2 SYDVKM. CDR3 nucleotides: TGTGCCAGCAATACGGTCTCTGGGGCCAACGTCCTGACTTTC. Translating it yields CASNTVSGANVLTF.

This clone was counted between two and nine times. The chain employs TRBV10-3 and TRBJ2-1; perhaps TRBD1 as D (6 bases). The CDR3 runs 12 residues. CDR1 is ENHRY, CDR2 SYGVKD, per germline. V lost 10 bases and J 5 bases, leaving 12 bases between the germline ends. CDR3 sequence (DNA): TGTGCCACTAAACAGGGAAACAATGAGCAGTTCTTC. This codes for CATKQGNNEQFF.

The chain links TRBV10-3 to TRBJ2-2, with 8 bases that match TRBD2. The V segment lost 4 bases and the J segment 5 bases; nucleotides outside the gene matches: 6. The CDR3 totals 15 residues. The germline CDR1 and CDR2 sequences are ENHRY and SYGVKD. CDR3 protein: CAISVGSGATGELFF. The CDR3 coding sequence is TGTGCCATCAGTGTGGGTAGCGGGGCGACCGGGGAGCTGTTTTTT.

The chain carries TRBV5-1 and TRBJ2-1, with 10 bases identical to TRBD2. The CDR3 sequence is 16 residues long. The V and J ends lost 0 bases and 8 bases, in that order; junction bases with no gene match: 8. Germline V CDR1 and CDR2: SGHRS, YFSETQ. CDR3 DNA: TGCGCCAGCAGCTTGGATAGCGGGAGGTACGTAGATGAGCAGTTCTTC. Translated, it gives CASSLDSGRYVDEQFF.

The rearrangement links TRBV11-2 to TRBJ2-1; 12 positions agree with TRBD2. CDR3 size: 15 residues. From germline, CDR1 is SGHAT and CDR2 FQNNGV. J lost 4 bases, V lost 6 bases, and 4 bases had no gene match. CDR3 nucleotides: TGTGCCAGCAGACTACTAGCGGGAGGATACAATGAGCAGTTCTTC. Protein product: CASRLLAGGYNEQFF. The variable domain in full, completed from reference TRBV11-2 and TRBJ2-1, reads EAGVAQSPRYKIIEKRQSVAFWCNPISGHATLYWYQQILGQGPKLLIQFQNNGVVDDSQLPKDRFSAERLKGVDSTLKIQPAKLEDSAVYLCASRLLAGGYNEQFFGPGTRLTVL.

This chain uses TRBV6-1 with TRBJ1-5; no clear D. The CDR3 covers 14 residues. Looked up from germline, CDR1 is MNHNS and CDR2 is SASEGT. The V and J ends lost 2 bases and 5 bases respectively, with 10 bases between them. CDR3: CASSELTDYQPQHF. CDR3 sequence (DNA): TGTGCCAGCAGTGAACTTACAGATTATCAGCCCCAGCATTTT.

V and J are TRBV2 and TRBJ2-3; TRBD1 matches 7 bases. The germline CDR1 and CDR2 sequences are SNHLY and FYNNEI. The CDR3 is 14 amino acids. The V segment lost 6 bases and the J segment 5 bases; nucleotides outside the gene matches: 8. CDR3 loop: CASRIGTAKDTQYF. CDR3 sequence (DNA): TGTGCCAGCAGAATAGGGACAGCCAAAGATACGCAGTATTTT.

In this sample, this clone turned up once. CDR3 in DNA: TGTGCCAGCGCTAGCGGGGGGTCTAGCACAGATACGCAGTATTTT. Translating gives CASASGGSSTDTQYF. The V and J genes are TRBV5-4 and TRBJ2-3; 11 nucleotides align to TRBD2. The germline gives CDR1 SGHNT, CDR2 YYREEE (reference sequence). The V gene end was trimmed by 7 bases and the J gene end by 0 bases; junction bases not matched to a gene: 4. This CDR3 is built from 15 residues.

The chain combines TRBV4-3 with TRBJ1-1; a possible D gene is TRBD1 (5 bases). Between the trimmed V and J ends, which lost 3 bases and 0 bases, there was a span of 14 bases. Germline V gene sequence: CDR1 LGHNA, CDR2 YSLEER. This CDR3 contains 16 residues. This chain's CDR3 is CASSHSKRGMNTEAFF. DNA of the CDR3: TGCGCCAGCAGCCATTCAAAACGGGGGATGAACACTGAAGCTTTCTTT.

The chain has TRBV6-6 and TRBJ1-4; 7 bases agree with TRBD1. V was pared by 6 bases and J by 4 bases, with 14 bases of the junction left unmatched. CDR1 is MNHNY and CDR2 is SVGAGI in the germline V gene (reference sequence). The CDR3 spans 17 residues. CDR3 coding DNA: TGTGCCAGCAGCCGACTTCTCCCGGGACAGAGTAATGAAAAACTGTTTTTT. As protein: CASSRLLPGQSNEKLFF.

The rearrangement uses TRBV24-1 and TRBJ2-5, with TRBD1 identical over 7 bases. The V gene's germline CDR1 is KGHDR and CDR2 SFDVKD. Trimming at V came to 3 bases and at J to 4 bases, leaving 10 bases not matched to a gene. The CDR3 runs 16 residues. The CDR3 DNA reads TGTGCCACCAGTGATCCGGGGACAGACTTTTCAGAGACCCAGTACTTC. Residues: CATSDPGTDFSETQYF.

The V gene is TRBV6-5, the J gene TRBJ2-7; a possible D gene is TRBD1 (6 bases). The CDR3 contains 13 residues. CDR1 MNHEY and CDR2 SVGAGI come from the germline V gene. V shed 5 bases and J shed 2 bases, with 10 bases lying between them. In DNA, the CDR3 is TGTGCCAGCAGTCGGGACAATACCTACGAGCAGTACTTC. Its translation: CASSRDNTYEQYF.

V gene TRBV5-4 combines with J gene TRBJ1-4, with 9 bases aligning to TRBD1. Germline values: CDR1 SGHNT, CDR2 YYREEE (reference sequence). The junction had 9 bases not matched to a gene; V was cut back by 0 bases and J by 6 bases. CDR3 length: 17 residues. The CDR3 DNA reads as TGTGCCAGCAGCTTGGTGGGACAGGGACCTACCCATGAAAAACTGTTTTTT. This sequence encodes CASSLVGQGPTHEKLFF.

The CDR3 spells CASSWGRAPGDTQYF. The CDR3 nucleotides read TGTGCCAGCAGCTGGGGCCGGGCACCCGGAGATACGCAGTATTTT. This chain links TRBV3-1 (or the pseudogene TRBV3-2) with TRBJ2-3, with a possible D match to TRBD1 (5 bases). Germline V gene data show CDR1 as LGHDT and CDR2 as YNNKEL (reference sequence). This CDR3 is 15 amino acids long. Trimming shortened V by 5 bases and J by 5 bases, and 17 bases separated the two germline ends.

This chain joins TRBV6-2 or TRBV6-3 and TRBJ1-1; D ambiguous. The V gene lost 3 bases and the J gene lost 8 bases, with 10 bases spanning the gap. Germline V CDR1 and CDR2: MNHEY, SVGEGT. The CDR3 has 12 residues. For the CDR3, the DNA is TGTGCCAGCAGTTATTCCTATGTCGAAGCTTTCTTT. Its translation is CASSYSYVEAFF.

This clone has more than one count but fewer than ten. The V call is TRBV9, the J call TRBJ1-1; D remains ambiguous. CDR3 length equals 12 residues. Deletions cut 4 bases from V and 3 bases from J, with 7 bases between. Germline V CDR1 and CDR2: SGDLS, YYNGEE. The chain's CDR3 is CASSRRDTEAFF. CDR3 nucleotides: TGTGCCAGCAGCAGGAGGGACACTGAAGCTTTCTTT.

The V call is TRBV28, the J call TRBJ1-4; D possibly corresponds to TRBD1 (6 bases). The CDR3 runs to 14 residues. The V end was cut by 7 bases, the J end by 7 bases, with 16 bases between. The germline gives CDR1 MDHEN, CDR2 SYDVKM. The chain's CDR3 is CASKLPGHPEKLFF. In DNA, the CDR3 is TGTGCCAGCAAGCTCCCGGGACACCCTGAAAAACTGTTTTTT.

V gene TRBV7-9 combines with J gene TRBJ1-5, with 7 bases lining up with TRBD1. The length of the CDR3 is 14 residues. The germline V gene encodes CDR1 SEHNR and CDR2 FQNEAQ (reference sequence). V was pared by 5 bases and J by 7 bases, with 8 bases of the junction left unmatched. In DNA, the CDR3 is TGTGCCAGCAGCAATACGACAGGGCGCCAGCCCCAGCATTTT. Translating gives CASSNTTGRQPQHF.

The rearrangement links TRBV7-2 to TRBJ1-3, with 8 bases fitting TRBD1. CDR1 SGHTA and CDR2 FQGNSA come from the germline V gene. V lost 2 bases to trimming and J lost 11 bases; unmatched junction nucleotides: 11. The CDR3 length is 15 residues. The CDR3 spells CASSLFFPGQGAIYF. The CDR3 DNA reads as TGTGCCAGCAGCTTATTCTTCCCAGGACAGGGTGCCATATATTTT.

The chain has TRBV29-1 and TRBJ1-4; 8 bases match TRBD1. The CDR3 length is 13 residues. Germline lookup yields CDR1 SQVTM and CDR2 ANQGSEA. Trimming took 4 bases from V and 6 from J; bases not matched to a gene: 4. The CDR3 region has the DNA TGCAGCGTTGCACAGGGGGTCTATGAAAAACTGTTTTTT. Protein sequence: CSVAQGVYEKLFF.

This sequence joins TRBV10-1 and TRBJ1-1, with D unclear. This CDR3 is built from 17 residues. Germline CDR1 and CDR2: WNHNN and SYGVQD (reference sequence). V was pared by 7 bases and J by 0 bases, with 21 bases between. As DNA, the CDR3 is TGCGCCAGCATTCGTTGGAGGGATCCCACGATGAACACTGAAGCTTTCTTT. It is translated as CASIRWRDPTMNTEAFF.

J is TRBJ1-2 and V is TRBV25-1; 8 bases line up with TRBD1. The CDR3 extends over 15 amino acids. CDR1 and CDR2 from the germline V gene are MGHDK and SYGVNS. This CDR3 is CARSRIFTGGKHYTF. The CDR3 DNA reads TGTGCGAGGTCCCGTATTTTTACAGGGGGGAAGCACTACACCTTC.

This clone was picked up one time. This chain links TRBV5-1 with TRBJ2-1; a weak D match, TRBD2 (5 bases). The V end lost 1 base, the J end lost 6 bases, and 11 bases lay between the germline ends. The CDR3 is 14 residues long. Germline V gene lookup returns CDR1 SGHRS and CDR2 YFSETQ. CDR3 sequence reads: CASSLYGSGNEQFF. CDR3 bases: TGCGCCAGCAGCTTGTATGGGAGCGGCAATGAGCAGTTCTTC.

The V call is TRBV25-1, the J call TRBJ1-2; D is perhaps TRBD1 (6 bases). The CDR3 is 14 residues long. Germline CDR1 is MGHDK and CDR2 is SYGVNS. Between the trimmed V and J ends, which lost 3 bases and 4 bases, there was a span of 12 bases. CDR3 DNA: TGTGCCAGCAGTGAGGGGGCAGGGATCTATGGCTACACCTTC. Protein sequence: CASSEGAGIYGYTF.

The chain is built from TRBV7-9 and TRBJ2-5, with 10 bases aligning to TRBD2. The CDR3 totals 17 residues. V was pared by 0 bases and J by 5 bases, with 9 bases of the junction left unmatched. The germline gives CDR1 SEHNR, CDR2 FQNEAQ (reference sequence). CDR3 sequence reads: CASSLASGGPDGETQYF. CDR3 DNA sequence: TGTGCCAGCAGCTTAGCTAGCGGGGGGCCGGACGGGGAGACCCAGTACTTC.

This sequence joins TRBV7-9 and TRBJ1-1; tentatively, D is TRBD1 (6 bases). The ends were cut back, 11 bases at V and 3 bases at J, with 22 bases in the middle. Germline lookup yields CDR1 SEHNR and CDR2 FQNEAQ (reference sequence). The length of the CDR3 is 15 residues. The CDR3 DNA sequence: TGTGCCGCTCCTCCTCAGGGGCGAAGGGACACTGAAGCTTTCTTT. It translates to CAAPPQGRRDTEAFF.